This T cell receptor (beta chain) is drawn from a study of radiotherapy plus CTLA-4 blockade in lung cancer. Study-wide findings and caveats: TCR clones of tumor origin grew in blood after radiotherapy plus ipilimumab. Early clone dynamics of blood T cells, plus interferon-beta, reportedly predicted response best.

About this clone itself: Antigen specificity is unknown.

The CDR3 length is 14 residues. Deletions cut 4 bases from V and 5 bases from J, with 11 bases between. Germline V gene lookup returns CDR1 LNHNV and CDR2 YYDKDF (reference sequence). Data came from immunoSEQ multiplex PCR; TCRdb stores just in-frame clones and leaves some out. The sample comprises roughly 66,000 clones, around 81% of which are singletons, and less than 5% rests with the top ten. Specimen: peripheral blood, collected from a patient treated with radiotherapy plus ipilimumab. This receptor was identified in a human donor with non-small cell lung cancer who had a partial response to radiotherapy plus ipilimumab. The chain is built from TRBV15 and TRBJ1-4; maybe TRBD1 (6 bases). CDR3 bases: TGTGCCACCAGCAACCCGGGGGGCAATGAAAAACTGTTTTTT. Protein sequence: CATSNPGGNEKLFF. Full variable domain (outside the CDR3, taken from reference TRBV15 and TRBJ1-4): DAMVIQNPRYQVTQFGKPVTLSCSQTLNHNVMYWYQQKSSQAPKLLFHYYDKDFNNEADTPDNFQSRRPNTSFCFLDIRSPGLGDTAMYLCATSNPGGNEKLFFGSGTQLSVL.